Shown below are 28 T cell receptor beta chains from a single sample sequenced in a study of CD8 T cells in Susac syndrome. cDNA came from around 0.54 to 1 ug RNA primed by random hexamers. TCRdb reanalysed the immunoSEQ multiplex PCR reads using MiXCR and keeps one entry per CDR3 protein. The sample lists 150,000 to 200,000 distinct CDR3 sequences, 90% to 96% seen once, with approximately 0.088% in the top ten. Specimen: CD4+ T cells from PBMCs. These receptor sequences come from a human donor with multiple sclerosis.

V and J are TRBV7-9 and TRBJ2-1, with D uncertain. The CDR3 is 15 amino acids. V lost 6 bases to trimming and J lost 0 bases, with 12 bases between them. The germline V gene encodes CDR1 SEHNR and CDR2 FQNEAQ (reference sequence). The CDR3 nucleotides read TGTGCCAGCAGTCGAAGGCCCGGCTCCTACAATGAGCAGTTCTTC. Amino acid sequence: CASSRRPGSYNEQFF.

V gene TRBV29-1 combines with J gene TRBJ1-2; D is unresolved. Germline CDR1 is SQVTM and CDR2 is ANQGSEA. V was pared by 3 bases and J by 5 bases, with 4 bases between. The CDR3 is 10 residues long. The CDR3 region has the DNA TGCAGCGTTGATCATTATGGCTACACCTTC. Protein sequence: CSVDHYGYTF.

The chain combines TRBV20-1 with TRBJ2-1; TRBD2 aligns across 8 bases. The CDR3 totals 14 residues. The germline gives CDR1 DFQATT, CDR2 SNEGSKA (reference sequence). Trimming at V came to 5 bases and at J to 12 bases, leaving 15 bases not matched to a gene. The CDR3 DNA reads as TGCAGTGCTGCCTCGGGGGGGTCCCGCGGAGTGCAGTTCTTC. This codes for CSAASGGSRGVQFF.

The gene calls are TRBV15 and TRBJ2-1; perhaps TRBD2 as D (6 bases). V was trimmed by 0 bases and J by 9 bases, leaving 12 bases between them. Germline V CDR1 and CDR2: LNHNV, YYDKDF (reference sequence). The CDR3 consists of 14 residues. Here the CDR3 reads CATSRDVSRGEQFF. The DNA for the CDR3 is TGTGCCACCAGCAGAGATGTATCGCGGGGTGAGCAGTTCTTC.

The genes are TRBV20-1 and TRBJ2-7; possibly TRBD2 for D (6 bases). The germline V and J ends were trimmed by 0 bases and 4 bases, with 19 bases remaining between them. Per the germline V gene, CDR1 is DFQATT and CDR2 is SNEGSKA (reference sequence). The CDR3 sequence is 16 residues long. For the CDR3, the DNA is TGCAGTGCTAGAGATTCTAGAGGCGGGGCGAAGTACGAGCAGTACTTC. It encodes CSARDSRGGAKYEQYF.

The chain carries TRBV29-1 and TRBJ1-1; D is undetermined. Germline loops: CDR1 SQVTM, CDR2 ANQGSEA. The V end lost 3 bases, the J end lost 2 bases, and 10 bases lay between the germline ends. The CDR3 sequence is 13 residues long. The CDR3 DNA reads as TGCAGCGTTGAGGTGGCGGCAAACACTGAAGCTTTCTTT. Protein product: CSVEVAANTEAFF.

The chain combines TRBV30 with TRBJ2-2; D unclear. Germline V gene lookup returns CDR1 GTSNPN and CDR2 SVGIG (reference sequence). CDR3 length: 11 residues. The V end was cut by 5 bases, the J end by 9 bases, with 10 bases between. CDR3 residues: CAWGNRRELFF. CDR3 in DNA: TGTGCCTGGGGGAACCGGCGGGAGCTGTTTTTT.

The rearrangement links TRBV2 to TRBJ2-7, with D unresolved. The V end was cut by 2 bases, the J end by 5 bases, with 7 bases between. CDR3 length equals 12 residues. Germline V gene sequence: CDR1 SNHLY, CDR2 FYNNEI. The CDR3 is CASSERSDEQYF. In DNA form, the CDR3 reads TGTGCCAGCAGTGAAAGATCCGACGAGCAGTACTTC.

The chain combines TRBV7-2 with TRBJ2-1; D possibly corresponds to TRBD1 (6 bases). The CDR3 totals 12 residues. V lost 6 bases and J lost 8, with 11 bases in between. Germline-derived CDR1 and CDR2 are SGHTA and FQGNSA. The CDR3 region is CASSRQVDEQFF. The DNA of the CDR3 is TGTGCCAGCAGTCGACAGGTCGATGAGCAGTTCTTC.

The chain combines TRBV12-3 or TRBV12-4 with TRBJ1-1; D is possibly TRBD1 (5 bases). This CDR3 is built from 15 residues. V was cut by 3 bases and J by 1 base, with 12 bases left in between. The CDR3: CASSFRRQWNTEAFF. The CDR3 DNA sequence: TGTGCCAGCAGTTTTCGGAGACAGTGGAACACTGAAGCTTTCTTT.

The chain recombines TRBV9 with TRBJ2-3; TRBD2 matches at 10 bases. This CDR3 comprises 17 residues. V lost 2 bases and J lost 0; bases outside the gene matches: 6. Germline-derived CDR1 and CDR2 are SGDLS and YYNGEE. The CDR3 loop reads CASSVYSGGESTDTQYF. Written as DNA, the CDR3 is TGTGCCAGCAGCGTGTACAGCGGGGGGGAAAGCACAGATACGCAGTATTTT.

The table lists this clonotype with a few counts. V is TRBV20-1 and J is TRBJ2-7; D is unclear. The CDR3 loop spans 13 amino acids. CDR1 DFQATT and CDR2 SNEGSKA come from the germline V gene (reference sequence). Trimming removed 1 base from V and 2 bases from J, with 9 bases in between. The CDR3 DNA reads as TGCAGTGCTAGAGGGACCACCGCCTACGAGCAGTACTTC. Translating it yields CSARGTTAYEQYF.

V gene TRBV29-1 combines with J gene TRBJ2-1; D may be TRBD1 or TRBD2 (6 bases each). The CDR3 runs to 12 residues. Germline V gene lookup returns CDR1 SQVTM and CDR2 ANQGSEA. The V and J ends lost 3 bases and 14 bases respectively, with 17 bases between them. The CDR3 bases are TGCAGCGTTGATGGAGGGGGGCGCCGGGAGTTCTTC. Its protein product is CSVDGGGRREFF.

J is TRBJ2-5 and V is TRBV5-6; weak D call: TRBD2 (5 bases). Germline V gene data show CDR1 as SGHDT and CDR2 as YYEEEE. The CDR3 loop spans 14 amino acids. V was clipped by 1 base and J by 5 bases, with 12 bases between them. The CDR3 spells CASSLYPGSETQYF. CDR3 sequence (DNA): TGTGCCAGCAGCTTGTATCCGGGATCGGAGACCCAGTACTTC. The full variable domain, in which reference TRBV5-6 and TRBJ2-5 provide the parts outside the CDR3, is DAGVTQSPTHLIKTRGQQVTLRCSPKSGHDTVSWYQQALGQGPQFIFQYYEEEERQRGNFPDRFSGHQFPNYSSELNVNALLLGDSALYLCASSLYPGSETQYFGPGTRLLVL.

The DNA for the CDR3 is TGTGCCAGCAGTCCAGGACTAGTTCGAGAGACCCAGTACTTC. Amino acid sequence: CASSPGLVRETQYF. The rearrangement joins TRBV6-1 to TRBJ2-5, with 7 positions matching TRBD2. The CDR3 is 14 residues long. Germline loops: CDR1 MNHNS, CDR2 SASEGT. Unmatched junction bases numbered 7, after V lost 5 bases and J lost 4 bases.

The CDR3 reads CSASRGQGGSPLHF. CDR3 coding DNA: TGCAGTGCTAGCCGCGGACAGGGAGGTTCACCCCTCCACTTT. This chain uses TRBV20-1 with TRBJ1-6; 8 bases are shared with TRBD1. This CDR3 region has 14 residues. Germline V gene sequence: CDR1 DFQATT, CDR2 SNEGSKA (reference sequence). Trimming took 3 bases from V and 9 from J; bases not matched to a gene: 7.

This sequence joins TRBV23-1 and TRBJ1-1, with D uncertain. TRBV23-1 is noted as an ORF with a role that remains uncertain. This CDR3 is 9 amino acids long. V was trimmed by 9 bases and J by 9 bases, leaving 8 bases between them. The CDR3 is CASPPKAFF. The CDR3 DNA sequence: TGCGCCAGTCCACCCAAAGCTTTCTTT.

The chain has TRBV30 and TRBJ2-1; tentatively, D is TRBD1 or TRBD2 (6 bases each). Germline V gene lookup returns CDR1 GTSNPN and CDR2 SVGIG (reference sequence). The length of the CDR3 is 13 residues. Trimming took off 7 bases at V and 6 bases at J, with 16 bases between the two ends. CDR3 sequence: CASGALIVNEQFF. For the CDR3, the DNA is TGTGCCTCGGGGGCTTTAATCGTCAATGAGCAGTTCTTC.

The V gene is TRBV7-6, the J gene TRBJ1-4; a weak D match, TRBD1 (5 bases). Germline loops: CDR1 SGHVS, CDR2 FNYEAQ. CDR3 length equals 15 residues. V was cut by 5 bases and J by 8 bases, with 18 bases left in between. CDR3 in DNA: TGTGCCAGCAGCCCCCGGAAAGACAGAAGGGAAAAACTGTTTTTT. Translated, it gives CASSPRKDRREKLFF.

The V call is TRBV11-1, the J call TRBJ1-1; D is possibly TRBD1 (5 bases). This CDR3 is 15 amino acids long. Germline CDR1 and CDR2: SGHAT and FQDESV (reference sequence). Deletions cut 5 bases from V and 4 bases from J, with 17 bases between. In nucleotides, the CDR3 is TGTGCCAGCAGCCCCGGGACCGTTTTGGGCACTGAAGCTTTCTTT. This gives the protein CASSPGTVLGTEAFF.

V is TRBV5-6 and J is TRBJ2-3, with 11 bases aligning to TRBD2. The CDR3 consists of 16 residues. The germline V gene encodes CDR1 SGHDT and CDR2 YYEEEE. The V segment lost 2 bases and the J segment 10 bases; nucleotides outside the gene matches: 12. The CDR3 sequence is CASSLGLAGGVVAQYF. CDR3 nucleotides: TGTGCCAGCAGCTTAGGGCTAGCGGGGGGCGTGGTGGCGCAGTATTTT.

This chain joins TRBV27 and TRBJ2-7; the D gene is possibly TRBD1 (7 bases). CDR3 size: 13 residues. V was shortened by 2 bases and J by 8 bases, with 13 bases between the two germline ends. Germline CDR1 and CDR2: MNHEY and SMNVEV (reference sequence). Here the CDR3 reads CASSLGGTAKQYF. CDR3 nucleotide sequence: TGTGCCAGCAGTTTAGGCGGGACAGCTAAGCAGTACTTC.

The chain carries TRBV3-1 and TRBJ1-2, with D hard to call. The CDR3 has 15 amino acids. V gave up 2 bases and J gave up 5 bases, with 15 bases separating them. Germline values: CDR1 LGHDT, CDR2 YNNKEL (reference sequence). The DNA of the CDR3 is TGTGCCAGCAGCCAAACCCCACTGGGCAGATATGGCTACACCTTC. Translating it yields CASSQTPLGRYGYTF.

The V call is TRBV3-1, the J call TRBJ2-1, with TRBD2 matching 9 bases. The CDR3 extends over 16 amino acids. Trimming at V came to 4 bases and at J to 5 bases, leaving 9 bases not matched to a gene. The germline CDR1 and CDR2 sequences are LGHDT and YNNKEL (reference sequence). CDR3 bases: TGTGCCAGCAGCCGCTCCGGGACTAGCTATAACAATGAGCAGTTCTTC. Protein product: CASSRSGTSYNNEQFF.

CDR3 nucleotides: TGTGCCAGCAGCCCCCAGGGGGCGGAGGATACGCAGTATTTT. Amino acids: CASSPQGAEDTQYF. The J gene is TRBJ2-3, the V gene TRBV7-9; 8 bases agree with TRBD1. CDR1 SEHNR and CDR2 FQNEAQ come from the germline V gene (reference sequence). The CDR3 spans 14 residues. V lost 5 bases and J lost 6; bases outside the gene matches: 7.

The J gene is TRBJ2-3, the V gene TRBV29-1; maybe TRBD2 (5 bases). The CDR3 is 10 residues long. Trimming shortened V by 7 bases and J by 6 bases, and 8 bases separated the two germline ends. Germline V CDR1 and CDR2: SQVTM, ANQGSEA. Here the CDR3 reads CSGRGDTQYF. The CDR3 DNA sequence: TGCAGCGGCCGAGGGGATACGCAGTATTTT.

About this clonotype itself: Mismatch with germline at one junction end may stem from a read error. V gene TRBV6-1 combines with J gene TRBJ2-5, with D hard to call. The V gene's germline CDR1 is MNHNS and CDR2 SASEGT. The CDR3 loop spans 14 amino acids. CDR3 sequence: CASREDPYQETQYF. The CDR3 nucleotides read TGTGCCAGCAGGGAAGACCCGTACCAAGAGACCCAGTACTTC.

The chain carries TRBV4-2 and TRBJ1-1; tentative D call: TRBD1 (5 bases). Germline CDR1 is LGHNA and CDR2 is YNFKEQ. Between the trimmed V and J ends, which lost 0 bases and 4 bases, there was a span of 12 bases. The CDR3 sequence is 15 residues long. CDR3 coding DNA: TGTGCCAGCAGCCAAGAGTGGGGGTGGGGCACTGAAGCTTTCTTT. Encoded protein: CASSQEWGWGTEAFF.